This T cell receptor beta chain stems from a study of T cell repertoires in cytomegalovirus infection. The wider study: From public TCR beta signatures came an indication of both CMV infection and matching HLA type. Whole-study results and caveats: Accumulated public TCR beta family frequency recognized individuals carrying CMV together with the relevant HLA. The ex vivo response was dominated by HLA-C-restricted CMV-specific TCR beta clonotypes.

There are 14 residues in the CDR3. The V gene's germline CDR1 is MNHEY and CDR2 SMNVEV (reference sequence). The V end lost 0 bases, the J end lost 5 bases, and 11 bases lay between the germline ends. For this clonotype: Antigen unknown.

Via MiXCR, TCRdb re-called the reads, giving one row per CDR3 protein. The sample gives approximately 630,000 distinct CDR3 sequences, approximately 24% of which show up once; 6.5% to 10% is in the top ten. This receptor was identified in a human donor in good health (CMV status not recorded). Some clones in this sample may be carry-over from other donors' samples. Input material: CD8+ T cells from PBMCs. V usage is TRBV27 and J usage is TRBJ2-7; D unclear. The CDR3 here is CASSLSPPPHEQYF. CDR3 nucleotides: TGTGCCAGCAGTTTATCACCTCCGCCCCACGAGCAGTACTTC.